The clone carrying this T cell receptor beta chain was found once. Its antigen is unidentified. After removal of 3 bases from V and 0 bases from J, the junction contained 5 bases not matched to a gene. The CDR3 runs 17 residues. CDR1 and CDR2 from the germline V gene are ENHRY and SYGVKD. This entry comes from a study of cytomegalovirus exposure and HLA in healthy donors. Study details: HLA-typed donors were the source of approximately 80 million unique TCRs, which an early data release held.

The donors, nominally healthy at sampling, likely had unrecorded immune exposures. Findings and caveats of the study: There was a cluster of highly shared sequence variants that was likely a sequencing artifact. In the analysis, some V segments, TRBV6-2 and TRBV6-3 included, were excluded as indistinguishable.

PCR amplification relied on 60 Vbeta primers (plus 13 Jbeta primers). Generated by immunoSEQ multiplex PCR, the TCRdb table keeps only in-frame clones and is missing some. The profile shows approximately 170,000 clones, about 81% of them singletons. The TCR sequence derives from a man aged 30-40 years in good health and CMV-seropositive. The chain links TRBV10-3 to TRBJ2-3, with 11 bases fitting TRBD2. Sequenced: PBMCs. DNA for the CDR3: TGTGCCATCAGTGACACTAGGACTAGCGGGAGCACAGATACGCAGTATTTT. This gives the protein CAISDTRTSGSTDTQYF.